Included here is one T cell receptor beta chain sequence, with context. The entry originates in a study of T-cell reconstitution after alpha-beta-depleted transplantation in children. CDR1 is PRHDT, CDR2 FYEKMQ, per germline (reference sequence). The V end lost 4 bases, the J end lost 4 bases, and 8 bases lay between the germline ends. The CDR3 consists of 13 residues. Preparation of the TCRbeta library was carried out with unique molecular identifiers. TCRdb reprocessed the PCR reads via MiXCR and lists one record per CDR3 protein. The sample has some 350,000 distinct CDR3 sequences, 15% to 20% seen once.

The rearrangement links TRBV13 to TRBJ2-1; the D is unclear. The specimen was PBMCs, mostly from graft donor cells, collected 360 days after TCRalphabeta/CD19-depleted stem cell transplant. This clonotype was sampled from a male patient under 10 years old who had a stem cell transplant for acute lymphoblastic leukemia, so the T cells may come from the graft donor. This CDR3 is CASSSPLYNEQFF. The CDR3 nucleotides read TGTGCCAGCAGCTCCCCGCTATACAATGAGCAGTTCTTC.